This T cell receptor beta chain came from a study of blood T cell repertoires in COVID-19. V was cut by 0 bases and J by 2 bases, with 12 bases left in between. The V gene's germline CDR1 is SGHRS and CDR2 YFSETQ. The length of the CDR3 is 15 residues. Using immunoSEQ multiplex PCR, the repertoire was profiled, and TCRdb retains in-frame clones only, with some absent. The sample consists of around 140,000 clones, roughly 90% of them appearing once. This chain joins TRBV5-1 and TRBJ2-7, with D perhaps matching TRBD1 (6 bases). The sequenced sample consisted of peripheral blood. The TCR was taken from a man aged 70 or older with active COVID-19. CDR3: CASSLAGRGTYEQYF. CDR3 DNA: TGCGCCAGCAGCTTGGCCGGCAGGGGCACCTACGAGCAGTACTTC.